This is a list of T cell receptor beta chains from one sample in a study of graft-versus-host responses after intestinal transplantation. This table comes from immunoSEQ multiplex PCR, and its TCRdb copy is limited to in-frame clones, with some not included. This sample has 85,000 to 90,000 clones; 85% to 90% occur once, and the top ten carry 0.11%. These receptors' targets are unknown. Material: unstimulated CD4+ T cells sorted from spleen or lymph node cells, obtained before intestinal transplant. The origin of the receptors is a human donor who received an intestinal transplant. Both conserved end residues are part of each CDR3. D genes are given only for firm matches. Clone size is shown for a subset of rows, as once, few, many or a class of expanded clone.

d_call j_call clone_size v_call cdr3_aa cdr3_nt
NA TRBJ1-1 NA TRBV7-6 CASSSQATNTEAFF TGTGCCAGCAGCTCACAGGCCACCAACACTGAAGCTTTCTTT
NA TRBJ1-2 NA TRBV11-2 CASSRGNNYGYTF TGTGCCAGCAGCCGGGGGAACAACTATGGCTACACCTTC
TRBD1 TRBJ1-5 NA TRBV4-1 CASSQGDSHRVPQHF TGCGCCAGCAGCCAGGGGGACAGCCACCGAGTGCCCCAGCATTTT
NA TRBJ2-5 NA TRBV6-1 CASSESTSLETQYF TGTGCCAGCAGTGAATCGACTAGTTTGGAGACCCAGTACTTC
TRBD2 TRBJ2-5 once TRBV5-1 CASSSQRGDQETQYF TGCGCCAGCAGCTCTCAGCGGGGGGACCAAGAGACCCAGTACTTC
NA TRBJ1-5 once TRBV6-6 CASAQGRVQPQHF TGTGCCAGTGCCCAGGGGAGGGTTCAGCCCCAGCATTTT
NA TRBJ1-4 NA TRBV7-8 CASSTTPAGSTNEKLFF TGTGCCAGCAGCACGACCCCCGCAGGGTCAACTAATGAAAAACTGTTTTTT
NA TRBJ2-2 once TRBV29-1 CSVGTWSAGELFF TGCAGCGTTGGGACATGGTCAGCCGGGGAGCTGTTTTTT
NA TRBJ1-1 NA TRBV19 CASRSGDTGLAEAFF TGTGCCAGTAGATCCGGCGATACAGGGTTGGCTGAAGCTTTCTTT
NA TRBJ1-2 NA TRBV9 CASSTPRGGCTF TGTGCCAGCAGCACCCCCCGCGGCGGCTGCACCTTC
NA TRBJ2-1 NA TRBV9 CASSVAGRLHNEQFF TGTGCCAGCAGCGTAGCTGGGAGACTACACAATGAGCAGTTCTTC
NA TRBJ1-6 NA TRBV2 CASRRTVRSYNSPLHF TGTGCCAGCAGACGGACAGTACGCTCCTATAATTCACCCCTCCACTTT
NA TRBJ1-2 NA TRBV7-2 CASTKRGGAWGYTF TGTGCCAGCACCAAACGAGGGGGGGCATGGGGCTACACCTTC
NA TRBJ1-5 NA TRBV6-5 CASSYGPNQPQHF TGTGCCAGCAGTTACGGCCCCAATCAGCCCCAGCATTTT
TRBD2 TRBJ2-3 NA TRBV5-1 CASSLASGGPPDTQYF TGCGCCAGCAGCCTCGCTAGCGGGGGGCCCCCAGATACGCAGTATTTT
NA TRBJ1-3 NA TRBV6-1 CASSEDRAPLGNTIYF TGTGCCAGCAGTGAAGACCGCGCCCCCCTCGGAAACACCATATATTTT
NA TRBJ1-2 NA TRBV18 CASSPGAGNDYGYTF TGTGCCAGCTCACCGGGGGCAGGGAACGACTATGGCTACACCTTC
TRBD2 TRBJ2-4 NA TRBV7-4 CASGDPLSGGEGNIQYF TGTGCCAGCGGAGACCCCCTTAGCGGGGGGGAGGGGAACATTCAGTACTTC
NA TRBJ2-7 NA TRBV10-3 CATTGAPYEQYF TGTGCCACAACAGGAGCCCCCTACGAGCAGTACTTC
TRBD1 TRBJ1-1 NA TRBV27 CASSRGDRGGTGEAFF TGTGCCAGCAGTCGCGGGGACAGGGGTGGGACTGGTGAAGCTTTCTTT